The present T cell receptor beta chain was sequenced within a study of blood T cell repertoires in COVID-19. At the level of the study: Sites in the United States, Italy and Spain provided acute and convalescent COVID-19 samples. PBMCs, B-cell-depleted T cells, or T cells were the source of the cDNA or gDNA that made up the material.

Original processing methods: Scientists estimated how many nucleated cells there were by amplifying reference gene primers. TCRdb's table, derived via immunoSEQ multiplex PCR, lists solely in-frame clones and lacks some. Clonal size and the V and J genes are those of that table, whereas D and trimming came from the DNA. The table includes roughly 250,000 clones, about four fifths detected once. This CDR3 is built from 14 residues. Trimming removed 2 bases at V and 1 base at J, with 9 bases between. Per germline, CDR1 MNHNY and CDR2 SVGAGI (reference sequence). The TCR comes from a woman aged 55-69 years with active or convalescent COVID-19. This chain uses TRBV6-6 with TRBJ2-7, with a weak D call TRBD2 (6 bases). Sequencing used peripheral blood. CDR3 sequence: CASSYPAGSYEQYF. CDR3 coding DNA: TGTGCCAGCAGTTACCCAGCGGGTTCCTACGAGCAGTACTTC.